This T cell receptor beta chain was recorded in a study of blood T cell repertoires in COVID-19. About the study: From the United States, Italy and Spain came samples of acute and convalescent COVID-19. PBMCs, B-cell-depleted T cells, or T cells were the source of the cDNA or gDNA that made up the material.

As originally analysed: Counts of nucleated cells, estimated from reference gene primer amplification, were obtained. The table came from immunoSEQ multiplex PCR; TCRdb's copy has only in-frame clones and leaves some out. The D gene and trimming were derived from the DNA, and the V and J assignments and clone size from that table. Among 85,000 to 110,000 clones listed, about 86% were seen once. Trimming stripped 6 bases from V and 0 bases from J, with 10 bases between. The CDR3 contains 14 residues. The V gene's germline CDR1 is SEHNR and CDR2 FQNEAQ (reference sequence). The chain couples TRBV7-9 to TRBJ2-3; D is uncertain. The source is a human donor in a cohort sampled during active COVID-19. Specimen: peripheral blood. CDR3: CASRELTSTDTQYF. CDR3 nucleotide sequence: TGTGCCAGCAGGGAACTGACTAGCACAGATACGCAGTATTTT.